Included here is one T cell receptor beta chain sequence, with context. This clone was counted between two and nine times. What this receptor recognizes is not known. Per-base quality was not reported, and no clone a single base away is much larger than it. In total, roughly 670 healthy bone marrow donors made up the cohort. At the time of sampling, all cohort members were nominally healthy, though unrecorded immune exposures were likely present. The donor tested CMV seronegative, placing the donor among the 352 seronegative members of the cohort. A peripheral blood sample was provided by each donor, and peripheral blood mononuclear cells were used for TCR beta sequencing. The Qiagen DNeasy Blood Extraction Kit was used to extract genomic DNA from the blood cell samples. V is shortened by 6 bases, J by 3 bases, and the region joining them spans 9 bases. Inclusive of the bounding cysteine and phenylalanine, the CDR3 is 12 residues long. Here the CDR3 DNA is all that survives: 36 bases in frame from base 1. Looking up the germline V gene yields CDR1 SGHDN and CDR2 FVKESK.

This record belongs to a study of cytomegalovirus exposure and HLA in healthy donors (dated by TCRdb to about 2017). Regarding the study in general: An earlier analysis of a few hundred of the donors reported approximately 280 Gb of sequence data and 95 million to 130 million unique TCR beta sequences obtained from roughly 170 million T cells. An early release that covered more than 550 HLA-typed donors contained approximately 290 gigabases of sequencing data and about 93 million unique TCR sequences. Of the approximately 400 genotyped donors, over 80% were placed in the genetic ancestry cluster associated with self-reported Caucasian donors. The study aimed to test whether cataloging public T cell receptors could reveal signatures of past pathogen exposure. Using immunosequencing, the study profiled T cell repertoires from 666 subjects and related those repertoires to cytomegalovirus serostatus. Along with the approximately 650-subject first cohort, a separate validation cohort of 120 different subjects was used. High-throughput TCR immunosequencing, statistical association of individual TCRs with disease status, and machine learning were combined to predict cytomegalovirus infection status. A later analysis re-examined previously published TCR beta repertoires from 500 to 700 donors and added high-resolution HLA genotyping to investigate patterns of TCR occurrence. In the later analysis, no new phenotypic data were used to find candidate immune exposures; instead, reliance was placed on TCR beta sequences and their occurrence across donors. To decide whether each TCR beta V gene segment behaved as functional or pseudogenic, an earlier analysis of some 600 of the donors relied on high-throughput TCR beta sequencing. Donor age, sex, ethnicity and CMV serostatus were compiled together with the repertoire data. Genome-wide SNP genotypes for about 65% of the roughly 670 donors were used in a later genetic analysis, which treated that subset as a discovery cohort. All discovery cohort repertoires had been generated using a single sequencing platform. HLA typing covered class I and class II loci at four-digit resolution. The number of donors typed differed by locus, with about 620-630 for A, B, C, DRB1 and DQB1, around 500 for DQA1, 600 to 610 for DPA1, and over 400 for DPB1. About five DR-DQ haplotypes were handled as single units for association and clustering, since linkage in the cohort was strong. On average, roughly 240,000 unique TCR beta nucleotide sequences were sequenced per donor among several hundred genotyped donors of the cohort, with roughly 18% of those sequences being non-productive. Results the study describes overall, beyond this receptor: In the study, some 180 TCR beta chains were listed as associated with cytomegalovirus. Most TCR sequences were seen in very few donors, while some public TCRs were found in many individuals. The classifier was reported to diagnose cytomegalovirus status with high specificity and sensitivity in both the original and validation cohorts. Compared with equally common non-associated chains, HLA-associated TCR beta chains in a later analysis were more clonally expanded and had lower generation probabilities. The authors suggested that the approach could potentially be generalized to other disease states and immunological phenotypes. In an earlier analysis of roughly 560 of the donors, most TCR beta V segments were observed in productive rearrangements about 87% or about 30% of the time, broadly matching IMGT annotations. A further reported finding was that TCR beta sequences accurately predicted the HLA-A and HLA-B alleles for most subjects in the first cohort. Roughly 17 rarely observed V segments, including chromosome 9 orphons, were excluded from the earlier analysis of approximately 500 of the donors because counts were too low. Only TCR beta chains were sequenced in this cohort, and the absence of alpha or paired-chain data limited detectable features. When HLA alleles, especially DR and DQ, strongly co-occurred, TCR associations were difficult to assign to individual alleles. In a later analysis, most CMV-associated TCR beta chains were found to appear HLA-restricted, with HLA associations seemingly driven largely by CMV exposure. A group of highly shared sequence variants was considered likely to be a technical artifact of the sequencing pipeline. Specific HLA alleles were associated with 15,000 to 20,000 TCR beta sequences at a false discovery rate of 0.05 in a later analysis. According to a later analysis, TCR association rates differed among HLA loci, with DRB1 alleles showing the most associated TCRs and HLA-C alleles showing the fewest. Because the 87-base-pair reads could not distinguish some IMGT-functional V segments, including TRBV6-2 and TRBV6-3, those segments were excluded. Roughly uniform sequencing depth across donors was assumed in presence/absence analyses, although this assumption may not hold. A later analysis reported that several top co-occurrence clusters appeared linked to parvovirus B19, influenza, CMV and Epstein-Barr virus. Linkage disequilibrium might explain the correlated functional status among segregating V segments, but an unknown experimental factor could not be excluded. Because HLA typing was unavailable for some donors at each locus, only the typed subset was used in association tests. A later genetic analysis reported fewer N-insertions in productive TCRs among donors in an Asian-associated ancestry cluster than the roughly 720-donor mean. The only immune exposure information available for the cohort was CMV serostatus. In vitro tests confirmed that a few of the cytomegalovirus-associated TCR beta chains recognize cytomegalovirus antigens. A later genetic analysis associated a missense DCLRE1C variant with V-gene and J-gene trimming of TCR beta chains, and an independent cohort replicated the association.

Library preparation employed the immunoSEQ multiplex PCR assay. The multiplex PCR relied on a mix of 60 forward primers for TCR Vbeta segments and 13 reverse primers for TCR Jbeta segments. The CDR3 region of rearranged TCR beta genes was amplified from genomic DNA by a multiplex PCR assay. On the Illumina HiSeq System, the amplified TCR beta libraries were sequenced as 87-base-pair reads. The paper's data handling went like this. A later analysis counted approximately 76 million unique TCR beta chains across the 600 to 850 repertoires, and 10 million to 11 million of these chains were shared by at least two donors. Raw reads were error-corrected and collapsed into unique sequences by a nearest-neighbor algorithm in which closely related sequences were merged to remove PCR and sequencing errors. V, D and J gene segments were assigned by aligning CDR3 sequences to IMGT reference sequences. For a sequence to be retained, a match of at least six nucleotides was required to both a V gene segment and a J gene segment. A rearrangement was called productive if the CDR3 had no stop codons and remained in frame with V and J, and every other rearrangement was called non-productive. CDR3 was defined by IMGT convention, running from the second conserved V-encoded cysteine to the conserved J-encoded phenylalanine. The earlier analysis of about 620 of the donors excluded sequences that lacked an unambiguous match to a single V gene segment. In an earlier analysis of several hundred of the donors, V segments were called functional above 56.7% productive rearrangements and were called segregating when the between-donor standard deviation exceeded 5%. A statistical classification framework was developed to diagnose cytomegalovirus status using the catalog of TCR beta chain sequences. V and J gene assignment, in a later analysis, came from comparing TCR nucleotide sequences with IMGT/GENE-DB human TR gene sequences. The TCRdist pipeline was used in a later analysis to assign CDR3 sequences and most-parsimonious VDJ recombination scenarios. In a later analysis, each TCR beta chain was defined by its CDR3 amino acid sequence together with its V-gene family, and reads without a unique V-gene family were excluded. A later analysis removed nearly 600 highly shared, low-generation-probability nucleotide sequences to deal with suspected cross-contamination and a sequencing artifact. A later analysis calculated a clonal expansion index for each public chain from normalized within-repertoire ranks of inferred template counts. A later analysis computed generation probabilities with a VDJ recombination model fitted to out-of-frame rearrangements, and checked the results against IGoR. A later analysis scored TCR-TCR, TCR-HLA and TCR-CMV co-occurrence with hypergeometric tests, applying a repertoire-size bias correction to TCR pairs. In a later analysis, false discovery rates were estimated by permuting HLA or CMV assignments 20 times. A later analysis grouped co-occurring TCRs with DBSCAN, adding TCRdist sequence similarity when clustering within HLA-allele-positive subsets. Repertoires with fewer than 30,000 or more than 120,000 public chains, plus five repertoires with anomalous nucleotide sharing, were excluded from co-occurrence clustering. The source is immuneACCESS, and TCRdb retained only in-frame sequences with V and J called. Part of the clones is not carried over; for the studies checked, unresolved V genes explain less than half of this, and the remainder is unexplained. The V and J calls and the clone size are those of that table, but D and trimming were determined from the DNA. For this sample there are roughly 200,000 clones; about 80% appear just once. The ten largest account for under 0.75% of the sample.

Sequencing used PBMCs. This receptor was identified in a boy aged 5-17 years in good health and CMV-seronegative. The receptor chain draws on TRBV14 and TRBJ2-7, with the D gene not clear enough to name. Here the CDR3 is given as CASSYSRYEQYF. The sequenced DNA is TGTGCCAGCAGTTACAGTCGCTACGAGCAGTACTTC.